These 19 T cell receptor beta chains originate from one sample sequenced in a study of control samples from healthy donors and cancer patients. The assay was immunoSEQ multiplex PCR, and TCRdb's table has in-frame clones only and misses some. The top ten clones hold around 5% of a sample with about 170,000 clones, around nine tenths of them seen once. The sample was blood. The receptors were gathered from a woman in her 30s in good health.

The chain uses TRBV6-6 and TRBJ1-3, with TRBD1 as a possible D gene (5 bases). CDR3 length: 15 amino acids. Germline CDR1 MNHNY, CDR2 SVGAGI (reference sequence). Between the trimmed V and J ends, which lost 7 bases and 0 bases, there was a span of 13 bases. The CDR3 coding sequence is TGTGCCAGCAAGAGACAGCGTTACTCTGGAAACACCATATATTTT. Translated, it gives CASKRQRYSGNTIYF.

The CDR3 loop is CASSPVSRQPQHF. As DNA, the CDR3 is TGTGCCAGCAGTCCCGTGTCACGTCAGCCCCAGCATTTT. The gene calls are TRBV6-5 and TRBJ1-5, with D hard to call. CDR1 and CDR2 (germline): MNHEY, SVGAGI. The CDR3 totals 13 residues. With 5 bases removed from V and 6 bases from J, the gap between germline ends came to 11 bases.

In its sample, this clone was seen a few times. The rearrangement joins TRBV4-2 to TRBJ2-3, with 10 bases identical to TRBD2. The germline gives CDR1 LGHNA, CDR2 YNFKEQ. Losses at the gene ends were 1 base for V and 2 bases for J; bases not matched to a gene: 15. This CDR3 is 20 amino acids long. The CDR3 protein is CASSQGTYGRAGGVTDTQYF. The DNA of the CDR3 is TGTGCCAGCAGCCAAGGAACCTACGGCCGAGCGGGGGGGGTCACAGATACGCAGTATTTT.

The chain uses TRBV5-6 and TRBJ2-7; the match to TRBD1 covers 11 bases. V lost 3 bases and J lost 7; bases outside the gene matches: 6. The CDR3 contains 14 residues. Germline V gene data show CDR1 as SGHDT and CDR2 as YYEEEE. The CDR3 coding sequence is TGTGCCAGCAGCTCCGGACAGGGGGCGGGGGAGCAGTACTTC. Its translation is CASSSGQGAGEQYF.

The chain employs TRBV11-2 and TRBJ2-1; D is possibly TRBD1 or TRBD2 (5 bases each). Germline values: CDR1 SGHAT, CDR2 FQNNGV. The ends were cut back, 0 bases at V and 15 bases at J, with 15 bases in the middle. The CDR3 is 13 amino acids. The CDR3: CASSLEAEVRGFF. As DNA, the CDR3 is TGTGCCAGCAGCTTAGAGGCGGAGGTTAGGGGGTTCTTC.

The V call is TRBV10-1, the J call TRBJ2-3, with D tentatively TRBD2 (5 bases). CDR3 length: 14 residues. Looked up from germline, CDR1 is WNHNN and CDR2 is SYGVQD (reference sequence). Trimming left V 5 bases short and J 4 bases short, with 13 bases between. As DNA, the CDR3 is TGCGCCAGCAGTCATCGCCAGCGGCCAGATACGCAGTATTTT. This codes for CASSHRQRPDTQYF.

The chain combines TRBV6-5 with TRBJ1-2; the D gene is possibly TRBD1 (5 bases). CDR1 and CDR2 from the germline V gene are MNHEY and SVGAGI. The CDR3 has 14 amino acids. V was pared by 5 bases and J by 7 bases, with 17 bases between. CDR3 amino acids: CASSKSTGVSGYTF. The CDR3 DNA reads as TGTGCCAGCAGTAAGTCTACAGGCGTCAGTGGCTACACCTTC.

The chain is built from TRBV27 and TRBJ2-1, with D perhaps given as TRBD1 or TRBD2 (5 bases each). Germline CDR1 MNHEY, CDR2 SMNVEV (reference sequence). Trimming pared 6 bases from V and 4 bases from J, leaving 16 bases between. The CDR3 covers 15 residues. The CDR3 reads CASRAEGLGYNEQFF. The CDR3 region has the DNA TGTGCCAGCAGGGCCGAGGGGCTTGGTTACAATGAGCAGTTCTTC.

The V and J genes are TRBV6-1 and TRBJ1-5; D unresolved. Per the germline V gene, CDR1 is MNHNS and CDR2 is SASEGT. This CDR3 is 13 amino acids long. V dropped 0 bases and J dropped 6 bases, with 6 bases sitting between them. CDR3 bases: TGTGCCAGCAGTGAAGCGCCTGGTCAGCCCCAGCATTTT. This codes for CASSEAPGQPQHF.

CDR3 in amino acids: CASSPMGDTQYF. The DNA for the CDR3 is TGTGCCAGCAGCCCAATGGGGGATACGCAGTATTTT. The chain couples TRBV7-9 to TRBJ2-3; D is unresolved. Trimming cost V 5 bases and J 6 bases, with 9 bases left between them. This CDR3 comprises 12 residues. Germline lookup yields CDR1 SEHNR and CDR2 FQNEAQ (reference sequence).

This chain joins TRBV6-2 or TRBV6-3 and TRBJ2-2; TRBD2 might be the D (5 bases). The CDR3 covers 16 residues. Looked up from germline, CDR1 is MNHEY and CDR2 is SVGEGT. Trimming took 0 bases from V and 4 from J, leaving 12 bases between them. The CDR3, as DNA: TGTGCCAGCAGTTACTCGGTAGCGCCGGGCACCGGGGAGCTGTTTTTT. Translation: CASSYSVAPGTGELFF.

V usage is TRBV20-1 and J usage is TRBJ2-5; D is ambiguous. V was shortened by 6 bases and J by 5 bases, with 7 bases between the two germline ends. Per the germline V gene, CDR1 is DFQATT and CDR2 is SNEGSKA (reference sequence). CDR3 length: 10 amino acids. CDR3 nucleotide sequence: TGCAGTGCCCCTCGGGAGACCCAGTACTTC. Protein: CSAPRETQYF.

This chain connects TRBV5-1 to TRBJ2-2, with D possibly being TRBD1 or TRBD2 (5 bases each). This CDR3 region has 15 residues. Trimming took 1 base from V and 7 from J, leaving 14 bases between them. Germline V gene data show CDR1 as SGHRS and CDR2 as YFSETQ. The CDR3 coding sequence is TGCGCCAGCAGCTTGTCTGTCAGGGAGAGCGGGGAGCTGTTTTTT. Translating gives CASSLSVRESGELFF.

The genes are TRBV5-1 and TRBJ1-4; D is uncertain. V shed 0 bases and J shed 0 bases, with 6 bases lying between them. The CDR3 extends over 15 amino acids. Looked up from germline, CDR1 is SGHRS and CDR2 is YFSETQ. The CDR3 sequence is CASSLASATNEKLFF. The CDR3 DNA reads as TGCGCCAGCAGCTTGGCCTCCGCAACTAATGAAAAACTGTTTTTT.

The table lists this clone with a few counts. This chain uses TRBV6-5 with TRBJ2-3; 7 bases align to TRBD1. This CDR3 spans 13 amino acids. Germline CDR1 reads MNHEY; CDR2 reads SVGAGI. The trim removed 8 bases at V and 4 bases at J, leaving 6 bases unmatched. The CDR3: CASHPTGADTQYF. The CDR3 DNA is TGTGCCAGCCACCCCACAGGGGCAGATACGCAGTATTTT.

This chain links TRBV19 with TRBJ1-2; 8 bases line up with TRBD1. The germline V gene encodes CDR1 LNHDA and CDR2 SQIVND (reference sequence). V lost 4 bases to trimming and J lost 4 bases; unmatched junction nucleotides: 5. This CDR3 region has 14 residues. In DNA, the CDR3 is TGTGCCAGTAGTAGTAGGGACAGGATCTATGGCTACACCTTC. This translates into CASSSRDRIYGYTF.

The V call is TRBV25-1, the J call TRBJ2-7; D gene ambiguous. V shed 5 bases and J shed 5 bases, with 13 bases lying between them. Germline V gene data show CDR1 as MGHDK and CDR2 as SYGVNS. This CDR3 spans 13 amino acids. The CDR3 DNA reads TGTGCCAGCAGTTTAGGTGAGAGGAACGAGCAGTACTTC. Translation gives CASSLGERNEQYF.

This chain joins TRBV5-1 and TRBJ1-6; maybe TRBD1 (6 bases). The germline CDR1 and CDR2 sequences are SGHRS and YFSETQ. The V gene lost 3 bases and the J gene lost 10 bases, with 17 bases spanning the gap. The CDR3 totals 15 residues. The chain's CDR3 is CASSSEQGRASPLHF. The CDR3 DNA follows: TGCGCCAGCAGCTCAGAACAGGGTCGGGCATCACCCCTCCACTTT.

The chain is built from TRBV19 and TRBJ2-2; TRBD1 matches at 8 bases. CDR1 LNHDA and CDR2 SQIVND come from the germline V gene (reference sequence). The J segment lost 5 bases and the V segment lost 5 bases, leaving 7 bases of the junction unmatched. The CDR3 length is 15 residues. DNA of the CDR3: TGTGCCAGTAGTTCCGGGGACAGGCTAACCGGGGAGCTGTTTTTT. Protein: CASSSGDRLTGELFF.